A selection of T cell receptor beta chains follows, all from one sample in a study of a mutant IDH1 vaccine in newly diagnosed glioma. Method: immunoSEQ multiplex PCR; TCRdb's copy keeps in-frame clones and lacks some. This table has 70,000 to 100,000 clones, around 80% appearing once. This sample comprised PBMCs, obtained from a glioma patient treated with radiotherapy, temozolomide or both. The receptor set was obtained from a man in his forties with glioma. Some clones in this sample may be carry-over from other donors' samples. CDR3s include the opening cysteine and the closing phenylalanine or tryptophan. The order of the fields is V gene, D gene, J gene, clone size, CDR3 protein, CDR3 DNA. A D gene is named only where the DNA matches it firmly. Some rows mark clone size as missing; the rest say once, few, many or name a class of expanded clone.

TRBV25-1	.	TRBJ2-2	.	CASSESGDTGELFF	TGTGCCAGCAGTGAATCAGGTGACACCGGGGAGCTGTTTTTT
TRBV7-2	.	TRBJ2-1	.	CASSPPVWVPHYNEQFF	TGTGCCAGCAGCCCCCCGGTCTGGGTGCCCCATTACAATGAGCAGTTCTTC
TRBV2	.	TRBJ1-1	once	CASSEAPGQRGNTEAFF	TGTGCCAGCAGTGAAGCGCCAGGGCAGAGGGGGAACACTGAAGCTTTCTTT
TRBV2	TRBD1	TRBJ1-4	.	CASSTGAGLFF	TGTGCCAGCAGTACAGGGGCAGGGCTGTTTTTT
TRBV6-5	.	TRBJ2-3	.	CASSYTRTGPDTQYF	TGTGCCAGCAGTTACACCCGAACAGGGCCAGATACGCAGTATTTT
TRBV5-1	.	TRBJ1-1	.	CASSSAEGAYTEAFF	TGCGCCAGCAGCTCGGCCGAAGGGGCGTACACTGAAGCTTTCTTT
TRBV20-1	.	TRBJ2-1	.	CSVLEHYEQFF	TGCAGTGTTCTAGAACATTATGAGCAGTTCTTC
TRBV27	TRBD1	TRBJ1-2	.	CASSLFGTAYGYTF	TGTGCCAGCAGTTTATTTGGGACAGCTTATGGCTACACCTTC
TRBV30	.	TRBJ2-7	.	CAWTLRLGEQYF	TGTGCCTGGACCCTCAGGCTGGGCGAGCAGTACTTC
TRBV7-9	.	TRBJ1-4	.	CASSLLGGFNEKLFF	TGTGCCAGCAGCCTACTCGGAGGGTTTAATGAAAAACTGTTTTTT
TRBV4-1	.	TRBJ2-7	.	CASSQDRGTSYEQYF	TGCGCCAGCAGCCAAGATCGGGGAACCTCCTACGAGCAGTACTTC
TRBV5-1	.	TRBJ1-1	once	CASSLFGGTEAFF	TGCGCCAGCAGCTTGTTCGGGGGGACTGAAGCTTTCTTT
TRBV5-4	.	TRBJ1-6	.	CASSSSSYNSPLHF	TGTGCCAGCAGCTCTAGCTCCTATAATTCACCCCTCCACTTT
TRBV23-1	.	TRBJ1-5	.	CASSPQQGGNQPQHF	TGCGCCAGCAGTCCGCAACAGGGAGGCAATCAGCCCCAGCATTTT
TRBV6-1	.	TRBJ1-3	.	CASSDQYAGGNTIYF	TGTGCCAGCAGTGATCAGTATGCAGGTGGAAACACCATATATTTT
TRBV25-1	TRBD2	TRBJ2-7	.	CASSPLAVGTSNEQYF	TGTGCCAGCAGCCCCTTGGCAGTAGGGACTAGCAACGAGCAGTACTTC
TRBV7-9	.	TRBJ2-7	.	CASSRGMSYEQYF	TGTGCCAGCAGCCGAGGAATGTCCTACGAGCAGTACTTC
TRBV5-1	.	TRBJ1-6	.	CASSFQGTDSPLHF	TGCGCCAGCAGCTTTCAGGGAACGGATTCACCCCTCCACTTT
TRBV5-1	TRBD1	TRBJ1-2	few	CASSLEGAYGYTF	TGCGCCAGCAGCTTGGAGGGGGCGTATGGCTACACCTTC
TRBV10-3	.	TRBJ2-1	.	CAISGENEQFF	TGTGCCATCTCAGGGGAAAATGAGCAGTTCTTC
TRBV5-1	TRBD2	TRBJ2-1	.	CASSFGGGSYNEQFF	TGCGCCAGCAGCTTCGGGGGGGGCTCCTACAATGAGCAGTTCTTC
TRBV19	.	TRBJ1-6	once	CASSADISYNSPLHF	TGTGCCAGTTCTGCTGACATCTCCTATAATTCACCCCTCCACTTT
TRBV10-3	TRBD2	TRBJ2-1	.	CAISESRGGNEQFF	TGTGCCATCAGTGAGAGCCGGGGGGGCAATGAGCAGTTCTTC
TRBV2	TRBD2	TRBJ2-2	.	CASRQTSGGPTGELFF	TGTGCCAGCAGGCAGACTAGCGGGGGCCCCACCGGGGAGCTGTTTTTT
TRBV5-7	.	TRBJ2-1	.	CASSPGRIQGQNNEQFF	TGTGCCAGCAGCCCGGGGCGGATCCAGGGGCAGAACAATGAGCAGTTCTTC
TRBV9	TRBD1	TRBJ1-2	once	CASSALGQEDYGYTF	TGTGCCAGCAGCGCCCTGGGACAGGAGGACTATGGCTACACCTTC
TRBV30	TRBD2	TRBJ2-7	.	CAWSPLGGGKTYEQYF	TGTGCCTGGAGTCCATTGGGGGGAGGGAAGACCTACGAGCAGTACTTC
TRBV29-1	.	TRBJ1-2	few	CSVAVVRPSQSGYTF	TGCAGCGTTGCGGTGGTACGACCCTCACAGAGTGGCTACACCTTC
TRBV19	TRBD1	TRBJ1-2	.	CASSIFPTGEFGYTF	TGTGCCAGTAGTATTTTTCCGACAGGGGAGTTTGGCTACACCTTC
TRBV9	.	TRBJ2-5	.	CASSVGGTAGASRETQYF	TGTGCCAGCAGCGTAGGGGGTACGGCGGGGGCGAGCCGGGAGACCCAGTACTTC
TRBV5-4	.	TRBJ1-2	.	CASSLESAGTGYTF	TGTGCCAGCAGCTTGGAGTCGGCAGGCACCGGCTACACCTTC
TRBV18	.	TRBJ2-5	.	CASSPTGFGAQGETQYF	TGTGCCAGCTCACCCACGGGTTTTGGGGCACAGGGCGAGACCCAGTACTTC
TRBV18	.	TRBJ2-2	.	CASSTKLFRENTGELFF	TGTGCCAGCTCAACAAAACTCTTCCGGGAAAACACCGGGGAGCTGTTTTTT